This TCR beta chain is drawn from a study of shared clonotypes between healthy human individuals. Clones were read by immunoSEQ multiplex PCR, and TCRdb kept only the in-frame ones, dropping some. The data contain under 2.5 million clones, around 93% of them singletons. The CDR3 covers 14 residues. V was cut by 5 bases and J by 3 bases, with 14 bases left in between. Germline V gives CDR1 MDHEN, CDR2 SYDVKM. Sequencing was done on a sample of naive CD4+ T cells from PBMCs. Subset defined: CD45RA+ positively selected. This chain joins TRBV28 and TRBJ2-7; tentative D call: TRBD1 (5 bases). The clonotype comes from a man aged 18 to 29 in good health. Some clones in this sample may be carry-over from other donors' samples. For the CDR3, the DNA is TGTGCCAGCAGTCCTCAGACAGTTTACTACGAGCAGTACTTC. Translated: CASSPQTVYYEQYF.